These 10 T cell receptor beta chains came from one sample sequenced in a study of T-cell memory formation after mild COVID-19. TCRdb reprocessed the 5' RACE reads with MiXCR, giving one entry per CDR3 protein. The repertoire holds about 350,000 distinct CDR3 sequences, with roughly 15% as singletons. The sequenced sample was PBMCs or a T cell subset sorted from them (not recorded which). These receptors were taken from a man younger than 35 who had mild COVID-19 (a few samples of this study predate the infection). Cell type and time point are not known.

The table lists this clonotype with many counts. The gene calls are TRBV29-1 and TRBJ1-1; maybe TRBD1 (5 bases). The CDR3 consists of 13 residues. Trimming stripped 2 bases from V and 7 bases from J, with 14 bases between. Germline CDR1 SQVTM, CDR2 ANQGSEA. CDR3 nucleotides: TGCAGCGTTGAACCGGGACGGGGGGATGAAGCTTTCTTT. As protein: CSVEPGRGDEAFF.

The sample holds many counts of this clonotype. CDR3 amino acids: CASSPRQFGMSNQPQHF. CDR3 nucleotide sequence: TGTGCCAGCAGCCCCCGACAGTTCGGGATGTCCAATCAGCCCCAGCATTTT. J is TRBJ1-5 and V is TRBV7-2; TRBD1 is a possible D gene (5 bases). Germline CDR1 and CDR2: SGHTA and FQGNSA. This CDR3 is built from 17 residues. With 5 bases removed from V and 3 bases from J, the gap between germline ends came to 20 bases. Looking up the rest from reference TRBV7-2 and TRBJ1-5 gives the full variable domain: GAGVSQSPSNKVTEKGKDVELRCDPISGHTALYWYRQSLGQGLEFLIYFQGNSAPDKSGLPSDRFSAERTGGSVSTLTIQRTQQEDSAVYLCASSPRQFGMSNQPQHFGDGTRLSIL.

The table lists this clonotype with many counts. The DNA of the CDR3 is TGTGCCAGCAGCTCACAGTCCTATGGCTACACCTTC. Its translation is CASSSQSYGYTF. The chain carries TRBV7-2 and TRBJ1-2; D remains unclear. Germline V gives CDR1 SGHTA, CDR2 FQGNSA. V was cut by 4 bases and J by 4 bases, with 7 bases left in between. CDR3 length: 12 amino acids.

V and J are TRBV5-1 and TRBJ1-2; TRBD1 might be the D (6 bases). Trimming stripped 0 bases from V and 0 bases from J, with 12 bases between. Germline V gives CDR1 SGHRS, CDR2 YFSETQ. The CDR3 consists of 16 residues. CDR3 DNA sequence: TGCGCCAGCAGCTTGGCCGGGGGCGCGGCTAACTATGGCTACACCTTC. Translated: CASSLAGGAANYGYTF.

The V and J genes are TRBV6-2 or TRBV6-3 and TRBJ2-7, with D possibly TRBD1 on 6 matching bases. Deletions cut 5 bases from V and 2 bases from J, with 16 bases between. Germline lookup yields CDR1 MNHEY and CDR2 SVGEGT. The CDR3 length is 15 residues. CDR3 sequence reads: CASSDPGRGTYEQYF. The CDR3 DNA sequence: TGTGCCAGCAGTGACCCCGGCAGGGGAACCTACGAGCAGTACTTC.

This chain links TRBV20-1 with TRBJ2-2; the match to TRBD1 covers 9 bases. V trimming: 6 bases; J trimming: 1 base; junction bases outside the gene matches: 0. The CDR3 has 13 residues. Germline V gives CDR1 DFQATT, CDR2 SNEGSKA (reference sequence). Here the CDR3 reads CSADRGNTGELFF. Here the CDR3 DNA reads TGCAGTGCGGACAGGGGGAACACCGGGGAGCTGTTTTTT.

In its sample, this clonotype was seen many times. The V gene is TRBV29-1, the J gene TRBJ1-2; TRBD1 matches 8 bases. The V gene end was trimmed by 0 bases and the J gene end by 4 bases; junction bases not matched to a gene: 7. Germline CDR1 reads SQVTM; CDR2 reads ANQGSEA. The CDR3 consists of 15 residues. The CDR3 DNA follows: TGCAGCGTTGAAGATCTGACAGGGGAGAGCTATGGCTACACCTTC. Protein product: CSVEDLTGESYGYTF.

The chain recombines TRBV27 with TRBJ2-5; 12 bases match TRBD1. In germline, CDR1 is MNHEY, CDR2 SMNVEV (reference sequence). This CDR3 is 17 amino acids long. V gave up 0 bases and J gave up 7 bases; unmatched junction bases: 9. CDR3 nucleotide sequence: TGTGCCAGCAGTTTATCCGGGACAGGGGGCCGTCGGGTGACCCAGTACTTC. It encodes CASSLSGTGGRRVTQYF.

This clonotype was picked up a small number of times. J is TRBJ2-1 and V is TRBV7-8; D gene unclear. This CDR3 has 15 amino acids. The V gene lost 1 base and the J gene lost 2 bases, with 9 bases spanning the gap. In germline, CDR1 is SGHVS, CDR2 FQNEAQ. The CDR3 DNA follows: TGTGCCAGCAGCTTAGTGGCGGATACCTACAATGAGCAGTTCTTC. Residues: CASSLVADTYNEQFF.

This clonotype occurred a few times. This rearrangement joins TRBV7-2 to TRBJ2-3, with D maybe TRBD2 (7 bases). Trimming left V 4 bases short and J 1 base short, with 15 bases between. CDR3 length: 16 residues. Looked up from germline, CDR1 is SGHTA and CDR2 is FQGNSA. The CDR3 DNA reads TGTGCCAGCAGCTCACCTGCGGGGGCCCGCACAGATACGCAGTATTTT. This codes for CASSSPAGARTDTQYF.